A selection of T cell receptor beta chains follows, all from one sample in a study of molecular identifiers for immune sequencing clone quantification. A single record per CDR3 protein comes from TCRdb applying MiXCR to the PCR reads. The sample shows approximately 670,000 distinct CDR3 sequences, 20% of them seen only once. Sequencing was performed on naive CD8+ T cells from blood, with Jurkat cell RNA spiked in. Every receptor here comes from a human donor in good health. Some libraries in this study had Jurkat cell RNA spiked in. The CDR3 runs from the conserved cysteine through the conserved F or W. A D gene is named only where the DNA matches it firmly. Clone size is stated in some rows and not others, as once, few, many or a class when expanded.

.,TRBV7-6,TRBJ2-7,.,TGTGCCAGCAACCCCGAAAATTACCGACCGTCAGGCTTTGAGCAGTACTTC,CASNPENYRPSGFEQYF
.,TRBV11-2,TRBJ1-1,many,TGTGCCAGCAGCTTCTACAGGGAGACTGAAGCTTTCTTT,CASSFYRETEAFF
TRBD2,TRBV7-6,TRBJ2-2,many,TGTGCCAGCAGCTTAGGGTTTCTCAGCGGGGAGGCCGGGGAGCTGTTTTTT,CASSLGFLSGEAGELFF
TRBD2,TRBV4-1,TRBJ2-7,few,TGCGCCAGCAGCCAAACCAGCGGGGGGAGCGCCTACGAGCAGTACTTC,CASSQTSGGSAYEQYF
TRBD1,TRBV6-1,TRBJ2-7,many,TGTGCCAGCAGTCTATATACCGGGACAGGGTTATACGAGCAGTACTTC,CASSLYTGTGLYEQYF
.,TRBV19,TRBJ2-7,many,TGTGCCAGTAGGTCTGGGGGCGAGCAGTACTTC,CASRSGGEQYF
TRBD1,TRBV5-5,TRBJ1-2,many,TGTGCCAGCAGCTTGGATGGGACAGGGGTGTATGGCTATGGCTACACCTTC,CASSLDGTGVYGYGYTF
.,TRBV12-3/TRBV12-4,TRBJ1-1,.,TGTGCCAGCAGTCTCGGGACGGAATTCATGAACACTGAAGCTTTCTTT,CASSLGTEFMNTEAFF
.,TRBV6-1,TRBJ2-2,few,TGTGCCTCTATTGCCACCGGGGAGCTGTTTTTT,CASIATGELFF
.,TRBV4-1,TRBJ2-3,few,TGCGCCAGCAGCCAAAACCCTGGGGGATCTAGCACAGATACGCAGTATTTT,CASSQNPGGSSTDTQYF
.,TRBV5-6,TRBJ2-2,many,TGTGCCAGCAGCTTGGCTATCTCGGCCGGGGAGCTGTTTTTT,CASSLAISAGELFF
.,TRBV20-1,TRBJ2-7,.,TGCAGTGCTAGAGTTAGGCAACCAGGCTACGAGCAGTACTTC,CSARVRQPGYEQYF
.,TRBV21-1,TRBJ1-6,.,TGTGCCAGCAGCAAAGGAGCGACAGGGGAAATCTCCTATAATTCACCCCTCCACTTT,CASSKGATGEISYNSPLHF
.,TRBV18,TRBJ1-1,.,TGTGCCAGCTCACCTCACGAAAACACTGAAGCTTTCTTT,CASSPHENTEAFF
.,TRBV20-1,TRBJ2-2,many,TGCAGTGCTAAAAGGTTTAAACAGAACACCGGGGAGCTGTTTTTT,CSAKRFKQNTGELFF
.,TRBV7-2,TRBJ1-1,many,TGTGCCAGCAGTCTTGACGTCGGTACTGAAGCTTTCTTT,CASSLDVGTEAFF
.,TRBV5-6,TRBJ2-7,.,TGTGCCAGCAGCTTGGGGAGCGCCGGGGTGGGGGAGCAGTACTTC,CASSLGSAGVGEQYF
.,TRBV6-5,TRBJ2-7,many,TGTGCCAGCAGTTACTCCCCCCTGGGTAGCGGATACGAGCAGTACTTC,CASSYSPLGSGYEQYF
.,TRBV11-2,TRBJ1-5,many,TGTGCCAGCAGCGAGGTCCCAACTAATCAGCCCCAGCATTTT,CASSEVPTNQPQHF
.,TRBV19,TRBJ2-7,many,TGTGCCAGTAGTATAGATAGCAGGAGCTCCTACGAGCAGTACTTC,CASSIDSRSSYEQYF
TRBD2,TRBV23-1,TRBJ2-3,many,TGCGCCAGCACCCCGAGCGGGGAAGGCACAGATACGCAGTATTTT,CASTPSGEGTDTQYF
.,TRBV25-1,TRBJ1-1,few,TGTGCCAGCAGTGAATTGGAAAACACTGAAGCTTTCTTT,CASSELENTEAFF
TRBD1,TRBV19,TRBJ2-5,.,TGTGCCAGTAGCCACGGGACAGGGCTGGAGGCCCAGTACTTC,CASSHGTGLEAQYF
.,TRBV12-3/TRBV12-4,TRBJ1-4,many,TGTGCCAGCAGTTTCGGCCATAATGAAAAACTGTTTTTT,CASSFGHNEKLFF
.,TRBV6-4,TRBJ2-2,many,TGTGCCAGCAGTGATGGGGAGGCCGGGGAGCTGTTTTTT,CASSDGEAGELFF
.,TRBV4-1,TRBJ2-5,many,TGCGCCAGCAGCCAAACGGCGGAGACCCAGTACTTC,CASSQTAETQYF
.,TRBV12-3/TRBV12-4,TRBJ1-5,many,TGTGCCAGCAGTTTAGGGTGGGAGAGCAATCAGCCCCAGCATTTT,CASSLGWESNQPQHF
.,TRBV15,TRBJ2-7,many,TGTGCCACCAGCAGAGAAGGGGCCGAGCAGTACTTC,CATSREGAEQYF
TRBD1,TRBV13,TRBJ1-3,.,TGTGCCAGCAGCCACCGGGACAGCTGGCCGGAGGGCACCATATATTTT,CASSHRDSWPEGTIYF